Shown below are 3 T cell receptor beta chains from a single sample sequenced in a study of cytomegalovirus exposure and HLA in healthy donors. With 60 Vbeta and 13 Jbeta primers, the PCR was carried out. Measured with immunoSEQ multiplex PCR; TCRdb has only the in-frame clones, and not every one. The data contain about 160,000 clones, approximately 80% of them singletons. Sequencing used PBMCs. The receptors were sampled from a woman aged 40 to 50 in good health and CMV-seropositive.

The CDR3 region is CASSQDRAGEQYF. The CDR3 DNA follows: TGCGCCAGCAGCCAAGACAGGGCCGGGGAGCAGTACTTC. The chain recombines TRBV4-3 with TRBJ2-7; possibly TRBD1 for D (5 bases). Germline V gene data show CDR1 as LGHNA and CDR2 as YSLEER. The CDR3 has 13 amino acids. The germline V and J ends were trimmed by 0 bases and 7 bases, with 10 bases remaining between them.

CDR3 sequence: CASSEHLEQYF. DNA of the CDR3: TGTGCCAGCAGTGAACACCTGGAGCAGTACTTC. The chain is built from TRBV6-1 and TRBJ2-5; D unclear. The CDR3 has 11 amino acids. Trimming left V 2 bases short and J 11 bases short, with 9 bases between. Germline values: CDR1 MNHNS, CDR2 SASEGT.

This clone was observed a few times. The chain employs TRBV30 and TRBJ2-5; TRBD2 might be the D (6 bases). The CDR3 runs to 15 residues. The V and J ends lost 3 bases and 7 bases respectively, with 21 bases between them. Germline V gives CDR1 GTSNPN, CDR2 SVGIG (reference sequence). This CDR3 is CAWRELPSASGTQYF. The CDR3 DNA reads TGTGCCTGGAGAGAACTCCCTAGCGCCTCAGGGACCCAGTACTTC.